This T cell receptor beta chain was observed in a study of cytomegalovirus exposure and HLA in healthy donors. Overall study findings and caveats: In an earlier analysis, in fewer than 700 donors, most V segments appeared productive either ~87% or ~30% of the time. The authors later found TCR association rates varying by HLA locus, with DRB1 most and HLA-C fewest. Most TCRs appeared rarely, but some public TCRs recurred in many donors.

With 4 bases clipped from V and 2 bases from J, the junction kept 13 bases outside the gene matches. There are 18 residues in the CDR3. Germline loops: CDR1 SGDLS, CDR2 YYNGEE. PCR amplification relied on 60 Vbeta primers (plus 13 Jbeta primers). The assay was immunoSEQ multiplex PCR, and TCRdb's table has in-frame clones only and misses some. The specimen's table records 40,000 to 50,000 clones. Note on this clone: The antigen is undetermined.

The sequence was collected from a woman in her twenties or thirties in good health and CMV-seronegative. The sample comprised PBMCs. The chain couples TRBV9 to TRBJ1-5, with 9 nucleotides matching TRBD1. Here the CDR3 DNA reads TGTGCCAGCAGCCCATACCCCGGGACAGGGTCGGGCAATCAGCCCCAGCATTTT. This codes for CASSPYPGTGSGNQPQHF.